This TCR beta chain was retrieved from a study of T-cell reconstitution after alpha-beta-depleted transplantation in children. Germline loops: CDR1 LNHDA, CDR2 SQIVND (reference sequence). The CDR3 has 16 amino acids. Trimming at V came to 5 bases and at J to 1 base, leaving 8 bases not matched to a gene. Unique molecular identifiers were incorporated when the TCRbeta library was constructed. TCRdb itself ran the PCR reads through MiXCR, one entry per CDR3 protein. This table has some 500,000 distinct CDR3 sequences, approximately 16% appearing once. The receptor's source is a human donor who donated a stem cell graft to a child with acute lymphoblastic leukemia. The input for sequencing was PBMCs from the stem cell graft donor, taken from the stem cell graft. This sequence joins TRBV19 and TRBJ2-1; TRBD1 matches at 7 bases. The CDR3 reads CASSSKGGVSYNEQFF. The CDR3 DNA is TGTGCCAGTAGTTCGAAAGGGGGCGTATCCTACAATGAGCAGTTCTTC. The whole variable domain, remainder taken from reference TRBV19 and TRBJ2-1, is DGGITQSPKYLFRKEGQNVTLSCEQNLNHDAMYWYRQDPGQGLRLIYYSQIVNDFQKGDIAEGYSVSREKKESFPLTVTSAQKNPTAFYLCASSSKGGVSYNEQFFGPGTRLTVL.